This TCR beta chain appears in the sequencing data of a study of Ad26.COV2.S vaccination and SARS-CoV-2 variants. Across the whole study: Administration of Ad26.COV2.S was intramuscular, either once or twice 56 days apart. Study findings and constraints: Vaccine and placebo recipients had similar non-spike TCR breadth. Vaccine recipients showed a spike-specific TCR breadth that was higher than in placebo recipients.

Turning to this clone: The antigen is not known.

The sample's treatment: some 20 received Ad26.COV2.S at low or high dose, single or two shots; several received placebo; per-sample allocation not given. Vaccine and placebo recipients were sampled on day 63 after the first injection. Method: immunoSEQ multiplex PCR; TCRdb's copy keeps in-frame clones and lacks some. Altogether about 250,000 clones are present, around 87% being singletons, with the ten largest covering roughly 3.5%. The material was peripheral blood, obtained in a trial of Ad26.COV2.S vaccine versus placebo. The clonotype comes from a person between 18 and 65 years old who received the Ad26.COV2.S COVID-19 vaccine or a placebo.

The CDR3 sequence: CASSQEGGYEQYF. The CDR3 DNA sequence: TGCGCCAGCAGCCAAGAGGGCGGCTACGAGCAGTACTTC. The gene calls are TRBV4-1 and TRBJ2-7, with D hard to call. The germline V gene encodes CDR1 MGHRA and CDR2 YSYEKL. CDR3 length: 13 amino acids. Trimming left V 0 bases short and J 3 bases short, with 6 bases between.